The clone carrying this T cell receptor beta chain showed up just once. Its target is not known. The data stem from a study of shared clonotypes between healthy human individuals. Regarding the study as a whole: Investigators collected only blood, and repertoires in tissues likely differ.

The trim removed 0 bases at V and 0 bases at J, leaving 8 bases unmatched. This CDR3 is 18 amino acids long. The germline CDR1 and CDR2 sequences are SGDLS and YYNGEE. The assay was immunoSEQ multiplex PCR, and TCRdb's table has in-frame clones only and misses some. Among over a million clones, approximately 96% were seen once, and the ten largest hold 1% to 1.5%. The specimen was naive CD4+ T cells sorted from blood. As to subset: CD45RA+ positively selected. The chain uses TRBV9 and TRBJ1-3, with TRBD1 matching 8 bases. The source is a man younger than 45 in good health. The CDR3 nucleotides read TGTGCCAGCAGCGTAGAGGGATCCGGGACAGGCTCTGGAAACACCATATATTTT. Protein sequence: CASSVEGSGTGSGNTIYF.